This paragraph reports one T cell receptor (beta chain). Its antigen is unknown. Qualities for individual bases were not recorded, and no much larger clone is one base off. This record belongs to a study of blood T cell repertoires in COVID-19 (dated by TCRdb to the early 2020s). With respect to the entire study: Collaborator samples came from the United States, Italy and Spain and covered acute and convalescent phases of COVID-19. The prospective study material was composed of cDNA or gDNA derived from T cells, B-cell-depleted T cells, or PBMCs. The dataset comprised deeply sampled blood TCRbeta repertoires from subjects exposed to, actively infected with, or recovered from COVID-19. Nearly every sample came with metadata listing a de-identified subject ID, COVID-19 status, age in years and sex. The repertoires were made available in a free public database intended to serve as a resource for research on the immune response to SARS-CoV-2. Where available, HLA class I and class II types were obtained from metadata supplied by the sample provider rather than from assay-based typing. Samples were obtained from the ongoing ImmuneRACE study (first 160 participants) and from 1,200 or so subjects provided by 6 global collaborators.

CDR1 and CDR2 are drawn from the germline V gene: MNHEY, SVGAGI. V gives up 6 bases and J gives up 1 base, and the segment between their germline ends measures 9 bases. The CDR3 contains 13 residues, cysteine and phenylalanine counted. Only the CDR3 portion is preserved as DNA: 39 bases, with reading frame beginning at the first base. The immunoSEQ Assay, a bias-controlled multiplex PCR, was used to amplify TCRbeta CDR3 regions from genomic DNA. Per the source publication's procedure: The number of nucleated cells in each sample was estimated by amplification of reference gene primers within the assay. To quantify the absolute abundance of each unique TCRbeta CDR3 rearrangement, sequence reads were collapsed and filtered. Productive Simpson clonality was computed per sample as the square root of Simpson's diversity index over productive rearrangements. Not all clones reach the TCRdb copy of this immuneACCESS table, which keeps in-frame sequences only. Checked studies attribute under half of the gap to unresolved V genes and leave the rest unexplained. V and J calls and clone size are those listed in that table; D and trimming were worked out from the DNA. For this sample there are 400,000 to 500,000 clones; approximately 88% appear just once. Together, the top ten hold 1.8% of the sample.

Participants in the prospective study were aged 18 to 89 years, lived in 20 to 25 United States geographic areas, and enrolled through a virtual design. In the prospective study, participants were assigned to cohorts based on the clinical history participants reported in a screening survey and a study questionnaire. For ImmuneRACE Cohort 3, a participant was defined as recovered based on two consecutive negative NP/OP PCR tests, clearance by a healthcare professional, or resolution of symptoms. Each participant in the prospective study had whole blood, serum and a nasopharyngeal or oropharyngeal swab collected by mobile phlebotomists. Additional blood draws and questionnaires over a 2-month period could optionally be provided by prospective study participants. Blood samples from the prospective study were shipped frozen or at room temperature prior to DNA extraction. The study at large found these results: The quantity of clinical and demographic metadata differed by source and by participant and was supplied without curation.

The chain is assembled from TRBV6-5 and TRBJ1-2; a confident D gene designation cannot be given. The sequenced sample consisted of PBMCs or T cells enriched from blood (not recorded which). The source of this sequence is a woman aged 35 to 49 who had recovered from COVID-19. The sequenced DNA is TGTGCCAGCAGCTTAACAGTTAACTATGGCTACACCTTC. It specifies CASSLTVNYGYTF.